This is a list of T cell receptor beta chains from one sample in a study of naive and memory T cell subsets. TCRdb reanalysed the UMI-ligation and nested PCR reads using MiXCR and keeps one entry per CDR3 protein. The data contain around 140,000 distinct CDR3 sequences, approximately 22% of them singletons. The source material was naive CD4+ T cells from blood. These receptors came from a human donor in good health. Both conserved end residues are part of each CDR3. The D gene is left open where the match is weak. Size is stated for part of the rows, as once, few or many counts, or as a class when the clone is expanded.

CDR3aa: CASSSIGGPSTDTQYF; CDR3nt: TGTGCCAGCAGTTCAATAGGAGGGCCTAGCACAGATACGCAGTATTTT; v_gene: TRBV27; d_gene: -; abundance: many; j_gene: TRBJ2-3
CDR3aa: CASSFGLVNTGELFF; CDR3nt: TGTGCCAGCAGCTTTGGACTAGTGAACACCGGGGAGCTGTTTTTT; v_gene: TRBV7-6; d_gene: TRBD2; abundance: few; j_gene: TRBJ2-2
CDR3aa: CSVEGLAQSYNEQFF; CDR3nt: TGCAGCGTTGAAGGTTTAGCGCAATCCTACAATGAGCAGTTCTTC; v_gene: TRBV29-1; d_gene: -; abundance: many; j_gene: TRBJ2-1
CDR3aa: CASSPTGNQPQHF; CDR3nt: TGTGCCAGCAGCCCAACAGGGAATCAGCCCCAGCATTTT; v_gene: TRBV7-9; d_gene: -; abundance: many; j_gene: TRBJ1-5
CDR3aa: CASIPAGSYNEQFF; CDR3nt: TGTGCCAGCATTCCGGCAGGCTCCTACAATGAGCAGTTCTTC; v_gene: TRBV2; d_gene: -; abundance: -; j_gene: TRBJ2-1
CDR3aa: CSVRGPADTQYF; CDR3nt: TGCAGTGTTCGGGGGCCAGCAGATACGCAGTATTTT; v_gene: TRBV20-1; d_gene: -; abundance: many; j_gene: TRBJ2-3
CDR3aa: CSARDAGMGTGELFF; CDR3nt: TGCAGTGCTAGAGATGCCGGGATGGGCACCGGGGAGCTGTTTTTT; v_gene: TRBV20-1; d_gene: -; abundance: -; j_gene: TRBJ2-2
CDR3aa: CASKVGRDPYNEQFF; CDR3nt: TGTGCCAGTAAGGTCGGGCGGGACCCCTACAATGAGCAGTTCTTC; v_gene: TRBV19; d_gene: -; abundance: -; j_gene: TRBJ2-1
CDR3aa: CASSLNPGTRVPLADTQYF; CDR3nt: TGCGCCAGCAGCTTGAACCCCGGGACTAGGGTTCCTCTCGCAGATACGCAGTATTTT; v_gene: TRBV5-1; d_gene: TRBD2; abundance: few; j_gene: TRBJ2-3
CDR3aa: CSVESRQRNQPQHF; CDR3nt: TGCAGCGTTGAAAGTCGACAGCGTAATCAGCCCCAGCATTTT; v_gene: TRBV29-1; d_gene: -; abundance: -; j_gene: TRBJ1-5
CDR3aa: CASSLRQVGSTDTQYF; CDR3nt: TGTGCCAGCAGTTTGCGACAGGTCGGGAGCACAGATACGCAGTATTTT; v_gene: TRBV12-3/TRBV12-4; d_gene: -; abundance: few; j_gene: TRBJ2-3
CDR3aa: CASSLAKSTQYF; CDR3nt: TGTGCCAGCAGCTTGGCCAAGAGCACCCAGTACTTC; v_gene: TRBV5-6; d_gene: -; abundance: few; j_gene: TRBJ2-5
CDR3aa: CSVGGLLRDTQYF; CDR3nt: TGCAGCGTTGGGGGACTTCTCCGGGATACGCAGTATTTT; v_gene: TRBV29-1; d_gene: -; abundance: many; j_gene: TRBJ2-3
CDR3aa: CASSSWLAGGNEQFF; CDR3nt: TGTGCCAGCAGCTCCTGGCTGGCGGGAGGAAATGAGCAGTTCTTC; v_gene: TRBV6-2/TRBV6-3; d_gene: TRBD2; abundance: few; j_gene: TRBJ2-1
CDR3aa: CSVRDSYGYTF; CDR3nt: TGCAGCGTTAGGGATTCCTATGGCTACACCTTC; v_gene: TRBV29-1; d_gene: -; abundance: -; j_gene: TRBJ1-2
CDR3aa: CSAGGKSSYEQYF; CDR3nt: TGCAGTGCTGGGGGTAAGAGCTCCTACGAGCAGTACTTC; v_gene: TRBV20-1; d_gene: -; abundance: many; j_gene: TRBJ2-7
CDR3aa: CASSRPRTGPGYEQYF; CDR3nt: TGTGCCAGCAGTCGACCACGGACAGGGCCGGGGTACGAGCAGTACTTC; v_gene: TRBV6-1; d_gene: TRBD1; abundance: few; j_gene: TRBJ2-7
CDR3aa: CASSLLAGLAGGGEQYF; CDR3nt: TGTGCCAGCAGCCTCTTGGCAGGACTAGCGGGAGGAGGCGAGCAGTACTTC; v_gene: TRBV3-1; d_gene: TRBD2; abundance: -; j_gene: TRBJ2-7
CDR3aa: CSVARSEAFF; CDR3nt: TGCAGCGTTGCTCGCTCGGAAGCTTTCTTT; v_gene: TRBV29-1; d_gene: -; abundance: few; j_gene: TRBJ1-1
CDR3aa: CASSLTAGGTEQFF; CDR3nt: TGTGCCAGCAGCTTAACGGCAGGGGGCACTGAGCAGTTCTTC; v_gene: TRBV7-2; d_gene: TRBD1; abundance: few; j_gene: TRBJ2-1
CDR3aa: CSVEEGGEQYF; CDR3nt: TGCAGCGTTGAAGAGGGCGGGGAGCAGTACTTC; v_gene: TRBV29-1; d_gene: -; abundance: few; j_gene: TRBJ2-7
CDR3aa: CSAVLTSGRLADTQYF; CDR3nt: TGCAGTGCTGTACTCACTAGCGGGAGACTAGCAGATACGCAGTATTTT; v_gene: TRBV20-1; d_gene: TRBD2; abundance: many; j_gene: TRBJ2-3
CDR3aa: CASSYTGLGGNEQFF; CDR3nt: TGTGCCAGCAGTTACACCGGACTAGGGGGCAATGAGCAGTTCTTC; v_gene: TRBV6-6; d_gene: -; abundance: few; j_gene: TRBJ2-1
CDR3aa: CASSEPRTQYF; CDR3nt: TGTGCCAGCAGTGAGCCCCGGACGCAGTATTTT; v_gene: TRBV25-1; d_gene: -; abundance: -; j_gene: TRBJ2-3
CDR3aa: CASSPRDTDAGKAFF; CDR3nt: TGTGCCAGCTCACCTAGGGACACGGATGCGGGTAAAGCTTTCTTT; v_gene: TRBV18; d_gene: -; abundance: -; j_gene: TRBJ1-1
CDR3aa: CASSPRLLQDTQYF; CDR3nt: TGTGCCAGCAGCCCCCGACTACTGCAAGATACGCAGTATTTT; v_gene: TRBV5-5; d_gene: -; abundance: few; j_gene: TRBJ2-3
CDR3aa: CSGRVLNTEAFF; CDR3nt: TGCAGCGGCCGCGTGTTAAACACTGAAGCTTTCTTT; v_gene: TRBV29-1; d_gene: -; abundance: few; j_gene: TRBJ1-1
CDR3aa: CASSPRGGELFF; CDR3nt: TGTGCCAGCAGTCCTAGGGGCGGGGAGCTGTTTTTT; v_gene: TRBV12-3/TRBV12-4; d_gene: -; abundance: -; j_gene: TRBJ2-2
CDR3aa: CSVALLLAVSYEQYF; CDR3nt: TGCAGCGTTGCGCTTCTGTTAGCGGTCTCCTACGAGCAGTACTTC; v_gene: TRBV29-1; d_gene: -; abundance: -; j_gene: TRBJ2-7
CDR3aa: CSARGIHNEQFF; CDR3nt: TGCAGTGCTAGAGGAATCCACAATGAGCAGTTCTTC; v_gene: TRBV20-1; d_gene: -; abundance: few; j_gene: TRBJ2-1
CDR3aa: CASSLPGFTEAFF; CDR3nt: TGTGCCAGCAGTTTACCGGGGTTCACTGAAGCTTTCTTT; v_gene: TRBV28; d_gene: -; abundance: few; j_gene: TRBJ1-1
CDR3aa: CASSRGTGSIQYF; CDR3nt: TGTGCCAGCAGCCGCGGGACAGGGAGCATTCAGTACTTC; v_gene: TRBV3-1; d_gene: TRBD1; abundance: few; j_gene: TRBJ2-4
CDR3aa: CASSQEWRTPNTEAFF; CDR3nt: TGTGCCAGCAGCCAAGAGTGGAGGACACCGAACACTGAAGCTTTCTTT; v_gene: TRBV4-2; d_gene: -; abundance: -; j_gene: TRBJ1-1
CDR3aa: CASSTWGDTEAFF; CDR3nt: TGTGCCAGTAGTACGTGGGGGGACACTGAAGCTTTCTTT; v_gene: TRBV19; d_gene: -; abundance: -; j_gene: TRBJ1-1
CDR3aa: CASSWSGSPTDTQYF; CDR3nt: TGTGCCAGCAGTTGGAGCGGGAGCCCCACAGATACGCAGTATTTT; v_gene: TRBV6-2/TRBV6-3; d_gene: TRBD2; abundance: -; j_gene: TRBJ2-3